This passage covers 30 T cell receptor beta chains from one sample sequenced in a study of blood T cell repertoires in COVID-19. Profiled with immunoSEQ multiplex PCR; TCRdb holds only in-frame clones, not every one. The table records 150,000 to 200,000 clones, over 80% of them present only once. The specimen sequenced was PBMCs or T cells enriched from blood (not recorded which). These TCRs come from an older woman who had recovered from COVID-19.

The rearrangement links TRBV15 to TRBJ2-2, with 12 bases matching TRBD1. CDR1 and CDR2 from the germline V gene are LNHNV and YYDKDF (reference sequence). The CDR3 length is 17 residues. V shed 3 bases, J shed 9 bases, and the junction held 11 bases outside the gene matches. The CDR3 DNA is TGTGCCACCAGCAGTTTCTTGGGACAGGGGGCGGCGCGGGAGCTGTTTTTT. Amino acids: CATSSFLGQGAARELFF.

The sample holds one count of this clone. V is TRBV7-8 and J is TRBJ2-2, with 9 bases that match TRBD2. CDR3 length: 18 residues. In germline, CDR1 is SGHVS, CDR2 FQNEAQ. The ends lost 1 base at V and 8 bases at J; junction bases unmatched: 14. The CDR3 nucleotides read TGTGCCAGCAGCTTAGATCCGGTTCTAGCGGGACTAGGGGGGGAGCTGTTTTTT. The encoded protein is CASSLDPVLAGLGGELFF.

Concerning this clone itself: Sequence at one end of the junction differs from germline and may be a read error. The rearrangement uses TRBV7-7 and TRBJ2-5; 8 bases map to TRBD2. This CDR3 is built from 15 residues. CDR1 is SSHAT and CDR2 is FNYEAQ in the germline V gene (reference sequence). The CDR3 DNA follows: TGTGCTAGCAGCGGCCCCGGGGGGGCCTCAGAGACCCAGTACTTC. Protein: CASSGPGGASETQYF.

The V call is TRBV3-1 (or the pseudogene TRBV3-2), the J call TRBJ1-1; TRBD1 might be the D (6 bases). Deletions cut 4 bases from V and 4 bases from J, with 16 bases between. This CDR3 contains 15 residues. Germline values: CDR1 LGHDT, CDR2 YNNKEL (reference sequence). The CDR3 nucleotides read TGTGCCAGCAGCCGAAGCAGGGGCCGAGGCACTGAAGCTTTCTTT. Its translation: CASSRSRGRGTEAFF.

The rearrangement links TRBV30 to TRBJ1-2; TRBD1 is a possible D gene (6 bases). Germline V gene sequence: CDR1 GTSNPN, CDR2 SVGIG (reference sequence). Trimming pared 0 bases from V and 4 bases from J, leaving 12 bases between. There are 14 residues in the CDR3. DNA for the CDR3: TGTGCCTGGAGTGTACTCCAGGGGCCCTATGGCTACACCTTC. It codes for CAWSVLQGPYGYTF. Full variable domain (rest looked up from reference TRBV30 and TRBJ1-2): SQTIHQWPATLVQPVGSPLSLECTVEGTSNPNLYWYRQAAGRGLQLLFYSVGIGQISSEVPQNLSASRPQDRQFILSSKKLLLSDSGFYLCAWSVLQGPYGYTFGSGTRLTVV.

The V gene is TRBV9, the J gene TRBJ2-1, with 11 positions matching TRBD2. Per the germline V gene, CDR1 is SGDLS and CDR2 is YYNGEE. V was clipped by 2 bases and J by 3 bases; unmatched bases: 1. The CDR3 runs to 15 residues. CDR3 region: CASSVTSGDYNEQFF. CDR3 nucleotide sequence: TGTGCCAGCAGCGTGACTAGCGGGGACTACAATGAGCAGTTCTTC.

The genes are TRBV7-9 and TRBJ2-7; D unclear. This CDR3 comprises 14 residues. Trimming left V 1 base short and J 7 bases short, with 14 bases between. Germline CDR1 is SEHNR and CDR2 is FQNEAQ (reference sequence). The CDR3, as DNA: TGTGCCAGCAGCTTAGTAGAGTCCATGAGGGAGCAGTACTTC. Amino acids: CASSLVESMREQYF.

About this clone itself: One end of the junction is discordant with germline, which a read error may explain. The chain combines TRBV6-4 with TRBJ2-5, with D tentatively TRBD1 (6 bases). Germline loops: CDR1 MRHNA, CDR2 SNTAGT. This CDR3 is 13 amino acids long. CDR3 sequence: CASFRGRQESRDF. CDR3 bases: TGTGCCAGCTTCAGGGGCCGGCAAGAGTCGAGGGACTTC.

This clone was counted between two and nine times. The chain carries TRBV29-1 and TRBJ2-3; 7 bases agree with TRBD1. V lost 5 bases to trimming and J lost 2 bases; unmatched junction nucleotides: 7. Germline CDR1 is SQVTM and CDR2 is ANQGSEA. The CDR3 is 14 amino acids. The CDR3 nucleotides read TGCAGCGTTTTCGGGACAGCAACCACAGATACGCAGTATTTT. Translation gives CSVFGTATTDTQYF.

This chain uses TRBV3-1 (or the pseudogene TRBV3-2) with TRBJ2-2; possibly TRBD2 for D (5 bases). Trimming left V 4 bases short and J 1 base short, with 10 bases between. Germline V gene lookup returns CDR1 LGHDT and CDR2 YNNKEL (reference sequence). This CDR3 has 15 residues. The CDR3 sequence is CASSLGGGNTGELFF. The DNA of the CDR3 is TGTGCCAGCAGCCTCGGAGGAGGGAACACCGGGGAGCTGTTTTTT.

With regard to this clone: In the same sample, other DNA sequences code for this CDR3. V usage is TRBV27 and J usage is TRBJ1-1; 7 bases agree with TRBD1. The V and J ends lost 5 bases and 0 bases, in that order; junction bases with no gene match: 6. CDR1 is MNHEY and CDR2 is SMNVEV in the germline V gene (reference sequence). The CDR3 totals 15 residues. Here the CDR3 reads CASSPSTGLNTEAFF. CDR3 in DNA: TGTGCCAGCAGTCCCTCGACAGGGTTGAACACTGAAGCTTTCTTT.

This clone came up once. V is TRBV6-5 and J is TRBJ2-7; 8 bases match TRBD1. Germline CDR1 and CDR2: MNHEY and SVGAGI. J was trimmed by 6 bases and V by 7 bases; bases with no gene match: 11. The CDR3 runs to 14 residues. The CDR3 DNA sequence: TGTGCCAGCACCGGACAGGGCAGGTTGAGCGAGCAGTACTTC. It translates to CASTGQGRLSEQYF.

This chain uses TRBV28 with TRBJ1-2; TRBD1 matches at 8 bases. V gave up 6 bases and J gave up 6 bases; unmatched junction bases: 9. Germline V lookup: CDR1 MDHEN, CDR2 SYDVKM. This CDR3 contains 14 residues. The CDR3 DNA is TGTGCCAGCAGCCCCATTGGACAGGGCCATGGCTACACCTTC. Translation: CASSPIGQGHGYTF.

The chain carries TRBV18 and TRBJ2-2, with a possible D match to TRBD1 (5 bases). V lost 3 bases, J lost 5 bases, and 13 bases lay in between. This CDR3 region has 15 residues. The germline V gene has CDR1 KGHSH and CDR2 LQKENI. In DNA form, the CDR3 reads TGTGCCAGCTCACCCCAGGGTTCGTGGACCGGGGAGCTGTTTTTT. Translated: CASSPQGSWTGELFF.

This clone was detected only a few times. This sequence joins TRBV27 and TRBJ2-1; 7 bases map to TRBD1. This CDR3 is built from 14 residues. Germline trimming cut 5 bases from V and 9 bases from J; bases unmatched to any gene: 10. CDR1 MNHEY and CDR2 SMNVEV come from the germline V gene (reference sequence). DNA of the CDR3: TGTGCCAGCAGTCCGACAGGGATGCACAGTGAGCAGTTCTTC. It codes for CASSPTGMHSEQFF.

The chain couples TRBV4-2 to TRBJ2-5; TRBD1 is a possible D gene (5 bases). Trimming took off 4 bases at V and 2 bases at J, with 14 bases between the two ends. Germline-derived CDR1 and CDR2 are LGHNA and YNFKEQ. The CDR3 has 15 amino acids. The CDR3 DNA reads TGTGCCAGCAGCCGAGGAGACAGTGATCAAGAGACCCAGTACTTC. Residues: CASSRGDSDQETQYF.

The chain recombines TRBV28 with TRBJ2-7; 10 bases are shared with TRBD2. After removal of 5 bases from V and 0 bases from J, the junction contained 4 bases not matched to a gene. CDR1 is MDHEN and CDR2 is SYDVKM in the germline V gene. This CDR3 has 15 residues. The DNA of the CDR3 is TGTGCCAGCAGTGATAGCGGGAGGTACTCCTACGAGCAGTACTTC. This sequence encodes CASSDSGRYSYEQYF.

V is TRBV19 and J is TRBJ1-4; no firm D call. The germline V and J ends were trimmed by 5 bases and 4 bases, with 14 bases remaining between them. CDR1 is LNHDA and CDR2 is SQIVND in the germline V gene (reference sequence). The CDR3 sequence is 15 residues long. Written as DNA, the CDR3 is TGTGCCAGTAGTCCCCAGCGCGGAGATAATGAAAAACTGTTTTTT. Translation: CASSPQRGDNEKLFF.

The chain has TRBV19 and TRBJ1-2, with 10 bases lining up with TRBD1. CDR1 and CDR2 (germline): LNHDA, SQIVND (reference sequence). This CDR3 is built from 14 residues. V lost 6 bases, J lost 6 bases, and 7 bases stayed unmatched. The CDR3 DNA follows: TGTGCCAGTAGCCCCGACAGGGGGCTAGATGGCTACACCTTC. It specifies CASSPDRGLDGYTF.

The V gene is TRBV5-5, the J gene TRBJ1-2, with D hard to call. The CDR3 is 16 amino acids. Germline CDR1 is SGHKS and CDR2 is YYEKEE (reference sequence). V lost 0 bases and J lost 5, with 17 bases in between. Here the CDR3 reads CASSLAQATAIYGYTF. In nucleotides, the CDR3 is TGTGCCAGCAGCTTGGCGCAGGCAACCGCGATTTATGGCTACACCTTC. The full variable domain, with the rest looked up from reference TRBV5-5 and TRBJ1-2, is DAGVTQSPTHLIKTRGQQVTLRCSPISGHKSVSWYQQVLGQGPQFIFQYYEKEERGRGNFPDRFSARQFPNYSSELNVNALLLGDSALYLCASSLAQATAIYGYTFGSGTRLTVV.

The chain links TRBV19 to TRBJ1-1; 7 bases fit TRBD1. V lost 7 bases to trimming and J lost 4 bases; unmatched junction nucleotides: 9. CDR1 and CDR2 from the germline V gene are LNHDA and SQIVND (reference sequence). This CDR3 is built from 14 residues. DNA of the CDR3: TGTGCCAGTACCCGAAAGTGGGACAGCACTGAAGCTTTCTTT. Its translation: CASTRKWDSTEAFF.

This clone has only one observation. DNA for the CDR3: TGTGCCAGCAGTCCGCAAGAGTATAAGCCCCAGCATTTT. The encoded protein is CASSPQEYKPQHF. This chain connects TRBV2 to TRBJ1-5; D uncertain. The CDR3 length is 13 residues. Germline V gene data show CDR1 as SNHLY and CDR2 as FYNNEI. Trimming shortened V by 5 bases and J by 8 bases, and 13 bases separated the two germline ends. Using reference TRBV2 and TRBJ1-5 for the parts outside the CDR3, the full variable domain is EPEVTQTPSHQVTQMGQEVILRCVPISNHLYFYWYRQILGQKVEFLVSFYNNEISEKSEIFDDQFSVERPDGSNFTLKIRSTKLEDSAMYFCASSPQEYKPQHFGDGTRLSIL.

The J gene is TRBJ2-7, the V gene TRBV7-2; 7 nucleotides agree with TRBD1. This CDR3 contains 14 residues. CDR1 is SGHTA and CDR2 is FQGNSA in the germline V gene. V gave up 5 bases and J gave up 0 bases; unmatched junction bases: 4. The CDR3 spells CASSQWDSSYEQYF. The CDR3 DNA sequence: TGTGCCAGCAGCCAGTGGGACAGCTCCTACGAGCAGTACTTC.

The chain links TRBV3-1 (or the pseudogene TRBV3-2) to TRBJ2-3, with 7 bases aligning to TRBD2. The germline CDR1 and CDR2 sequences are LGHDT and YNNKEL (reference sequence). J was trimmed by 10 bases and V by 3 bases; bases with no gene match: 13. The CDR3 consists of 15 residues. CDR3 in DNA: TGTGCCAGCAGCCAGAGCGGGACTTCACAGAAGGCGCAGTATTTT. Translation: CASSQSGTSQKAQYF.

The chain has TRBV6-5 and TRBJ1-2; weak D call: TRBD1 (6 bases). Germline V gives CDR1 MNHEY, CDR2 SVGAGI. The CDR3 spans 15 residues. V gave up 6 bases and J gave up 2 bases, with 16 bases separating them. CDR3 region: CASRAQLGANYGYTF. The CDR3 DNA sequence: TGTGCCAGCAGGGCTCAGTTGGGGGCCAACTATGGCTACACCTTC.

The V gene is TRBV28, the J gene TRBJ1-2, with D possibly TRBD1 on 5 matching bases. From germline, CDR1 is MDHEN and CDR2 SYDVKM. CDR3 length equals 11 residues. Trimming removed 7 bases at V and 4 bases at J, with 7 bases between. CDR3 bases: TGTGCCAGCACAGACAGCTATGGCTACACCTTC. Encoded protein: CASTDSYGYTF.

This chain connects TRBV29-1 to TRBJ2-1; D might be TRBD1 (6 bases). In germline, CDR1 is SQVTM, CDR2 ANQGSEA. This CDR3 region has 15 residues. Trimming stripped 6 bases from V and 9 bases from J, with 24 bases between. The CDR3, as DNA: TGCAGCGTCCGCCTAGGGCCAGGGGCGAGTGGTGAGCAGTTCTTC. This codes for CSVRLGPGASGEQFF.

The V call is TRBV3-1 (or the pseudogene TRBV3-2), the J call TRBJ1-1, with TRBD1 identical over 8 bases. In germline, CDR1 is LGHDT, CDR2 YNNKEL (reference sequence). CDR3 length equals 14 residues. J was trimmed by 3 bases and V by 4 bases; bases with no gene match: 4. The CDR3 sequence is CASSRLTGDTEAFF. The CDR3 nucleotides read TGTGCCAGCAGCCGTTTGACAGGGGACACTGAAGCTTTCTTT.

CDR3 coding DNA: TGCGCCAGCAGTAAATCGAGCGTTCTTCAGCCCCAGCATTTT. Protein sequence: CASSKSSVLQPQHF. This chain uses TRBV10-2 with TRBJ1-5; D remains unclear. V was cut by 5 bases and J by 6 bases, with 14 bases left in between. CDR1 and CDR2 (germline): WSHSY, SAAADI. CDR3 length: 14 amino acids.

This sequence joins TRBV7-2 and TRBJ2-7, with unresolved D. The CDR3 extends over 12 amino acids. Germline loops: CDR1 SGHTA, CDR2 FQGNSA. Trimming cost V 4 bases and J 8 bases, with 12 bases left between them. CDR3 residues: CASSWSTSQQYF. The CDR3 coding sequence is TGTGCCAGCAGCTGGTCGACATCCCAGCAGTACTTC.